Sequencing of this T cell receptor (beta chain) was carried out in a study of cytomegalovirus exposure and HLA in healthy donors. General study points: Later analysis identified a missense DCLRE1C variant that was linked to TCR beta V- and J-gene trimming. CMV serostatus was the only immune exposure information that was available.

Germline CDR1 MDHEN, CDR2 SYDVKM. The CDR3 spans 17 residues. Trimming took 8 bases from V and 0 from J; bases not matched to a gene: 15. Details on this clone: Its cognate antigen is unknown.

Both 60 Vbeta primers and 13 Jbeta primers went into the PCR. Sequenced by immunoSEQ multiplex PCR; TCRdb stores in-frame clones only, minus some. The data hold 110,000 or so clones, with around 86% observed a single time. Source material: PBMCs. The chain combines TRBV28 with TRBJ1-2, with 7 bases lining up with TRBD1. The sequence derives from a woman aged 30 to 39 in good health and CMV-seronegative. The CDR3 nucleotides read TGTGCCAGCGGCCAACTTTACGCAGGGGGGCCTAACTATGGCTACACCTTC. Its translation is CASGQLYAGGPNYGYTF.